These 8 T cell receptor beta chains originate from one sample sequenced in a study of blood T cell repertoires in COVID-19. The repertoire was sequenced with immunoSEQ multiplex PCR; TCRdb's copy has only in-frame clones and lacks some. In the table there are about 280,000 clones, approximately 78% of which are singletons. Sequencing was carried out using PBMCs or T cells enriched from blood (not recorded which). All receptors come from a man aged 35 to 55 who had been exposed to COVID-19.

A remark on this clone: Within the sample, other DNA sequences also encode this same CDR3. The chain links TRBV27 to TRBJ2-1, with 8 positions matching TRBD1. Looked up from germline, CDR1 is MNHEY and CDR2 is SMNVEV (reference sequence). This CDR3 is built from 15 residues. Losses at the gene ends were 4 bases for V and 0 bases for J; bases not matched to a gene: 2. CDR3 DNA sequence: TGTGCCAGCAGTTCGGACAGGGACTCCTACAATGAGCAGTTCTTC. Its translation: CASSSDRDSYNEQFF.

The gene calls are TRBV10-2 and TRBJ2-3; D not certain. Germline V CDR1 and CDR2: WSHSY, SAAADI. V dropped 3 bases and J dropped 5 bases, with 9 bases sitting between them. There are 13 residues in the CDR3. CDR3 protein: CASSEARLDTQYF. The DNA for the CDR3 is TGCGCCAGCAGTGAAGCCCGCCTAGATACGCAGTATTTT.

The CDR3 is CASTAGMGETQYF. CDR3 nucleotide sequence: TGTGCCAGCACTGCGGGAATGGGAGAGACCCAGTACTTC. This sequence joins TRBV5-4 and TRBJ2-5; TRBD2 is a possible D gene (6 bases). This CDR3 region has 13 residues. Trimming stripped 6 bases from V and 4 bases from J, with 13 bases between. CDR1 is SGHNT, CDR2 YYREEE, per germline (reference sequence).

The chain employs TRBV7-3 and TRBJ1-1; 8 bases map to TRBD1. The V segment lost 7 bases and the J segment 0 bases; nucleotides outside the gene matches: 7. Germline V gives CDR1 SGHTA, CDR2 FQGTGA. This CDR3 comprises 15 residues. In nucleotides, the CDR3 is TGTGCCAGCACCACGGGACAGGTAATGAACACTGAAGCTTTCTTT. Its protein product is CASTTGQVMNTEAFF. Full variable domain (outside the CDR3, taken from reference TRBV7-3 and TRBJ1-1): GAGVSQTPSNKVTEKGKYVELRCDPISGHTALYWYRQSLGQGPEFLIYFQGTGAADDSGLPNDRFFAVRPEGSVSTLKIQRTERGDSAVYLCASTTGQVMNTEAFFGQGTRLTVV.

This clone was recorded only once. The chain employs TRBV12-5 and TRBJ1-4, with D perhaps TRBD1 (5 bases). V was shortened by 2 bases and J by 4 bases, with 8 bases between the two germline ends. Germline CDR1 and CDR2: LGHNT and FRNRAP. The CDR3 covers 14 residues. The CDR3: CASGLSGFNEKLFF. The DNA of the CDR3 is TGTGCTAGTGGTTTGTCAGGGTTTAATGAAAAACTGTTTTTT.

V usage is TRBV10-3 and J usage is TRBJ2-7; possibly TRBD2 for D (5 bases). Per germline, CDR1 ENHRY and CDR2 SYGVKD. V was clipped by 0 bases and J by 3 bases, with 12 bases between them. CDR3 length: 15 amino acids. The CDR3 DNA reads TGTGCCATCAGTGAGTCAACCGGACTCAACTACGAGCAGTACTTC. It translates to CAISESTGLNYEQYF.

This clone was recorded many times. V gene TRBV19 combines with J gene TRBJ1-6, with 8 bases aligning to TRBD1. The CDR3 is made up of 14 amino acids. V was clipped by 4 bases and J by 7 bases; unmatched bases: 3. Germline values: CDR1 LNHDA, CDR2 SQIVND (reference sequence). The CDR3 sequence: CASSTTGGNSPLHF. DNA of the CDR3: TGTGCCAGTAGTACAACAGGGGGGAATTCACCCCTCCACTTT.

This clone was observed a single time. This sequence joins TRBV19 and TRBJ2-2; 14 bases match TRBD2. Germline trimming cut 4 bases from V and 8 bases from J; bases unmatched to any gene: 9. The CDR3 loop spans 17 amino acids. CDR1 is LNHDA and CDR2 is SQIVND in the germline V gene (reference sequence). The CDR3 spells CASSTAGTSGSKGELFF. In DNA form, the CDR3 reads TGTGCCAGTAGTACTGCCGGGACTAGCGGGAGTAAGGGGGAGCTGTTTTTT.